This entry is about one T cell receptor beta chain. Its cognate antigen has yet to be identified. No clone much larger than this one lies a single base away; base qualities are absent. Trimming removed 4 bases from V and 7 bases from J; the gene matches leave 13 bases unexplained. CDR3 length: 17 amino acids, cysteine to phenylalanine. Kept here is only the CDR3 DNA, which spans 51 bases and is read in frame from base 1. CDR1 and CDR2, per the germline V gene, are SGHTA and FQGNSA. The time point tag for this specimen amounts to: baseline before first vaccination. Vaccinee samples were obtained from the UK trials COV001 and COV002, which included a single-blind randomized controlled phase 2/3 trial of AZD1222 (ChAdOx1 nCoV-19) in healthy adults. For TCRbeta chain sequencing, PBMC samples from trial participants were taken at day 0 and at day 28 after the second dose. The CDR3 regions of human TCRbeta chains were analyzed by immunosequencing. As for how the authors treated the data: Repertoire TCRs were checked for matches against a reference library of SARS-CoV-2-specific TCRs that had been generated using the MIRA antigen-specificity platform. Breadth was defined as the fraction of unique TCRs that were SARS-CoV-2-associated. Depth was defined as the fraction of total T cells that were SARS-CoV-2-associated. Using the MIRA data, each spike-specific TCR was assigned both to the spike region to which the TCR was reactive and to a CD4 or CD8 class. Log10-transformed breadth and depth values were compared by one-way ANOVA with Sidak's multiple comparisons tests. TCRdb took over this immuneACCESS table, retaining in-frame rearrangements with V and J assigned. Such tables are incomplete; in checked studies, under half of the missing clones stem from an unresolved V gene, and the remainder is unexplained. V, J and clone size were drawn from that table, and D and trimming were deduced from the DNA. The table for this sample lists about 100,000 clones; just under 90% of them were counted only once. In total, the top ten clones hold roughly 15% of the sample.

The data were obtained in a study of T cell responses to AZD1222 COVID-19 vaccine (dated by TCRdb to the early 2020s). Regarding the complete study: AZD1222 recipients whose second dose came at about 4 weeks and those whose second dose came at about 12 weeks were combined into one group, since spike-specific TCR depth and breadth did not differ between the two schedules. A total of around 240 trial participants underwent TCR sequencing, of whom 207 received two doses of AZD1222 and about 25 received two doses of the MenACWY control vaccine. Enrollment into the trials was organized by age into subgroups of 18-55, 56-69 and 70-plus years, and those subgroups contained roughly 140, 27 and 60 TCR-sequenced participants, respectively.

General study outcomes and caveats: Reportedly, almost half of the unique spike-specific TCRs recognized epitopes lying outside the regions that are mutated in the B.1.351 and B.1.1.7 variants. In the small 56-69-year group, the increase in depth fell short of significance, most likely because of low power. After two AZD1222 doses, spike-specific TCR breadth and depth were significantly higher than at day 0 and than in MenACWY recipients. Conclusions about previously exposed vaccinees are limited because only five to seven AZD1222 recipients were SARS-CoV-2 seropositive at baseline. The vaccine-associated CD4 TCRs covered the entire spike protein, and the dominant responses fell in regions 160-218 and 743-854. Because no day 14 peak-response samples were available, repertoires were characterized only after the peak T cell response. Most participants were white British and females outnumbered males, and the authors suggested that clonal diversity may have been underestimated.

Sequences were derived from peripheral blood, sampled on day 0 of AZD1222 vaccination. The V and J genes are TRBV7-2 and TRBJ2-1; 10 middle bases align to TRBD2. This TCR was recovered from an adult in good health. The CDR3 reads CASSYDLSSGSMNEQFF. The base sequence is TGTGCCAGCAGCTACGACTTGTCTAGCGGGAGTATGAATGAGCAGTTCTTC.